The 9 T cell receptor beta chains in this list originate from one sample, sequenced in a study of blood T cell repertoires in COVID-19. TCRdb's copy holds only in-frame clones and misses some; the assay was immunoSEQ multiplex PCR. The sample contains fewer than 100,000 clones, around 87% of which appear only once. Sequencing was carried out using peripheral blood. The receptors were gathered from a human donor with acute or convalescent COVID-19. The donor label of this sample is uncertain.

This chain uses TRBV29-1 with TRBJ2-7; 10 bases match TRBD2. V lost 2 bases to trimming and J lost 5 bases; unmatched junction nucleotides: 3. Germline CDR1 and CDR2: SQVTM and ANQGSEA. This CDR3 is 13 amino acids long. The CDR3 DNA is TGCAGCGTTGAAACTAGCGGGGCTAACGAGCAGTACTTC. As protein: CSVETSGANEQYF.

The CDR3 loop is CASGQGTSYEQYF. The DNA of the CDR3 is TGTGCCAGCGGACAGGGGACCTCCTACGAGCAGTACTTC. The chain carries TRBV5-5 and TRBJ2-7; TRBD1 matches 9 bases. The germline CDR1 and CDR2 sequences are SGHKS and YYEKEE (reference sequence). Losses at the gene ends were 7 bases for V and 0 bases for J; bases not matched to a gene: 2. The CDR3 has 13 residues.

This clone was counted between two and nine times. The V and J genes are TRBV11-3 and TRBJ2-1; TRBD2 aligns across 10 bases. The junction had 7 bases not matched to a gene; V was cut back by 4 bases and J by 7 bases. Germline V gene data show CDR1 as SGHNT and CDR2 as YENEEA. The CDR3 is 15 residues long. This CDR3 reads CASSSLAGSQNEQFF. In nucleotides, the CDR3 is TGTGCCAGCAGCTCACTAGCGGGATCCCAGAATGAGCAGTTCTTC.

This sequence joins TRBV4-1 and TRBJ2-5; 8 positions agree with TRBD1. The CDR3 sequence is 14 residues long. The junction had 6 bases not matched to a gene; V was cut back by 4 bases and J by 5 bases. Looked up from germline, CDR1 is MGHRA and CDR2 is YSYEKL. The CDR3 DNA reads as TGCGCCAGCAGCCCTACAGGGGGAATGGAGACCCAGTACTTC. Translating it yields CASSPTGGMETQYF.

The V call is TRBV7-9, the J call TRBJ2-7, with TRBD1 identical over 9 bases. The J segment lost 2 bases and the V segment lost 6 bases, leaving 8 bases of the junction unmatched. This CDR3 spans 15 amino acids. CDR1 is SEHNR, CDR2 FQNEAQ, per germline (reference sequence). In nucleotides, the CDR3 is TGTGCCAGCAGGGATTCCGGGACAGGGCCCTACGAGCAGTACTTC. Amino acid sequence: CASRDSGTGPYEQYF.

In its sample, this clone was seen a few times. The chain has TRBV5-5 and TRBJ1-2; 8 bases map to TRBD1. V lost 3 bases and J lost 0; bases outside the gene matches: 4. Germline lookup yields CDR1 SGHKS and CDR2 YYEKEE (reference sequence). CDR3 length: 15 residues. CDR3 amino acids: CASSWGDRPNYGYTF. CDR3 nucleotides: TGTGCCAGCAGCTGGGGGGACAGGCCTAACTATGGCTACACCTTC.

This clone was observed a single time. The rearrangement joins TRBV6-5 to TRBJ1-1, with D maybe TRBD1 (6 bases). V was cut by 4 bases and J by 3 bases, with 12 bases left in between. Germline CDR1 and CDR2: MNHEY and SVGAGI. The CDR3 extends over 14 amino acids. CDR3 coding DNA: TGTGCCAGCAGTTTAACAGGGTTGGACACTGAAGCTTTCTTT. Translation: CASSLTGLDTEAFF.

The genes are TRBV4-1 and TRBJ2-5, with unresolved D. The V and J ends lost 0 bases and 4 bases respectively, with 18 bases between them. Germline CDR1 and CDR2: MGHRA and YSYEKL. The CDR3 runs to 17 residues. The CDR3 reads CASSQEVRPGRRETQYF. DNA of the CDR3: TGCGCCAGCAGCCAAGAAGTCCGACCAGGTCGGCGAGAGACCCAGTACTTC.

This rearrangement joins TRBV5-1 to TRBJ1-1; D call uncertain. Looked up from germline, CDR1 is SGHRS and CDR2 is YFSETQ. The CDR3 runs 15 residues. V was clipped by 4 bases and J by 6 bases, with 19 bases between them. The CDR3 nucleotides read TGCGCCAGCAGCCCTCGCGGTGAGATAAACGCTGAAGCTTTCTTT. Translating gives CASSPRGEINAEAFF.